The 11 T cell receptor beta chains presented below share a single source sample, sequenced in a study of vaccination and CD4 T cells after COVID-19. An Oncomine TCR Beta short-read assay was used to sequence the DNA from cultured CD4+ T cells. TCRdb processed the PCR reads anew with MiXCR; each CDR3 protein has one entry. This sample has 10,000 to 15,000 distinct CDR3 sequences, with 40% to 50% found just once. Their antigen targets remain unknown. Treatment described: approximately nine-day PBMC culture with coronavirus spike peptide pools or control peptides (ViraFEST assay). Sequencing was carried out using CD4+ T cells from blood, cultured in vitro. These receptors originate from a human donor who had recovered from COVID-19.

The V gene is TRBV20-1, the J gene TRBJ2-3; TRBD1 might be the D (5 bases). The ends were cut back, 7 bases at V and 6 bases at J, with 20 bases in the middle. Germline V CDR1 and CDR2: DFQATT, SNEGSKA (reference sequence). CDR3 size: 14 residues. CDR3: CSVAGRVGSDTQYF. The CDR3 bases are TGCAGTGTCGCCGGCAGGGTAGGATCGGATACGCAGTATTTT.

In its sample, this clonotype was seen a few times. The chain has TRBV2 and TRBJ2-2; D is undetermined. Trimming took 2 bases from V and 13 from J, leaving 8 bases between them. This CDR3 is built from 11 residues. The germline V gene encodes CDR1 SNHLY and CDR2 FYNNEI. The CDR3 region has the DNA TGTGCCAGCAGTGAATCCCGGTGGCTGTTTTTT. Its protein is CASSESRWLFF.

The V gene is TRBV4-1, the J gene TRBJ1-5; D not certain. Trimming left V 1 base short and J 2 bases short, with 12 bases between. CDR3 length equals 16 residues. The germline gives CDR1 MGHRA, CDR2 YSYEKL. DNA of the CDR3: TGCGCCAGCAGCCAAGCCCGTGTCTCGGGCAATCAGCCCCAGCATTTT. Translated: CASSQARVSGNQPQHF.

Only a few counts were recorded for this clonotype. The V and J genes are TRBV6-5 and TRBJ2-3; TRBD2 aligns across 15 bases. This CDR3 comprises 18 residues. The junction had 1 base not matched to a gene; V was cut back by 0 bases and J by 0 bases. CDR1 and CDR2 from the germline V gene are MNHEY and SVGAGI. CDR3 in amino acids: CASSYSGTSGGSTDTQYF. The CDR3 region has the DNA TGTGCCAGCAGTTACTCCGGGACTAGCGGGGGGAGCACAGATACGCAGTATTTT.

This clonotype was seen a handful of times. The chain recombines TRBV7-2 with TRBJ2-3, with 8 bases matching TRBD1. Looked up from germline, CDR1 is SGHTA and CDR2 is FQGNSA. CDR3 length equals 16 residues. V was clipped by 5 bases and J by 5 bases; unmatched bases: 12. The CDR3 DNA reads as TGTGCCAGCAGCCTCATTGTTGACAGGGGCAGAGATACGCAGTATTTT. It encodes CASSLIVDRGRDTQYF.

The V gene is TRBV24-1, the J gene TRBJ2-2, with a tentative D call TRBD2 (6 bases). Germline V gene lookup returns CDR1 KGHDR and CDR2 SFDVKD. CDR3 length: 15 residues. Trimming cost V 3 bases and J 6 bases, with 13 bases left between them. The CDR3 sequence is CATSDPGGISGELFF. The CDR3 DNA sequence: TGTGCCACCAGTGATCCCGGAGGGATATCCGGGGAGCTGTTTTTT.

The chain couples TRBV6-1 to TRBJ2-1, with 7 positions matching TRBD2. Germline CDR1 MNHNS, CDR2 SASEGT. After removal of 1 base from V and 9 bases from J, the junction contained 3 bases not matched to a gene. The length of the CDR3 is 13 residues. The CDR3 DNA sequence: TGTGCCAGCAGTGAAGGAGGGAGGGCTGAGCAGTTCTTC. Translating gives CASSEGGRAEQFF.

This chain uses TRBV20-1 with TRBJ1-2; D ambiguous. From germline, CDR1 is DFQATT and CDR2 SNEGSKA (reference sequence). The CDR3 contains 13 residues. The V end lost 1 base, the J end lost 2 bases, and 8 bases lay between the germline ends. Written as DNA, the CDR3 is TGCAGTGCTAGAGGGGGAGTCAACTATGGCTACACCTTC. Encoded protein: CSARGGVNYGYTF.

The genes are TRBV20-1 and TRBJ1-1; no definite D call. The CDR3 covers 14 residues. The V gene lost 6 bases and the J gene lost 6 bases, with 20 bases spanning the gap. Germline V gives CDR1 DFQATT, CDR2 SNEGSKA (reference sequence). CDR3: CSAPAHGQFAEAFF. CDR3 DNA: TGCAGTGCCCCGGCCCATGGGCAGTTTGCTGAAGCTTTCTTT.

The chain links TRBV28 to TRBJ2-7, with a weak D call TRBD1 (8 bases). Looked up from germline, CDR1 is MDHEN and CDR2 is SYDVKM. This CDR3 comprises 14 residues. V gave up 4 bases and J gave up 6 bases, with 16 bases separating them. The DNA of the CDR3 is TGTGCCAGCAGTTACCCGGACAGGGAGGGCGAGCAGTACTTC. Protein sequence: CASSYPDREGEQYF.

V and J are TRBV6-1 and TRBJ2-7; TRBD2 matches at 8 bases. This CDR3 is built from 18 residues. J lost 1 base, V lost 7 bases, and 18 bases had no gene match. CDR1 is MNHNS, CDR2 SASEGT, per germline. The CDR3 sequence is CASNIRSLMTSVSYEQYF. DNA for the CDR3: TGTGCCAGCAATATCAGGAGCTTGATGACTAGCGTTTCCTACGAGCAGTACTTC.